Below, 28 T cell receptor beta chains from the same sample are listed, as sequenced in a study of tumor-infiltrating lymphocytes in primary liver carcinoma. Reverse transcription of 500 to 650 ng total RNA with a constant-region primer produced TCR beta cDNA. What produced the TCR beta libraries was three nested multiplex PCR rounds using slightly modified ARM-PCR. Each of the first two PCR rounds ran nine to ten cycles with TRBV1-TRBV30 forward and C-beta reverse primers. MiXCR was run by TCRdb on the multiplex PCR reads, yielding one entry per CDR3 protein. The table shows 100,000 or so distinct CDR3 sequences, with roughly 80% occurring only once. Without any cell sorting, about 18-30 mg of bulk tissue yielded co-extracted RNA and DNA. The sample consisted of liver tumor tissue from sampling region 3. The subset denotes: tumor region T3, left-lateral pole. The source is a man in his forties with primary liver carcinoma and hepatitis B virus infection.

With regard to this clonotype: Germline is not matched at one junction end, which may reflect a read error. The rearrangement joins TRBV11-1 to TRBJ2-1, with D unclear. Per the germline V gene, CDR1 is SGHAT and CDR2 is FQDESV (reference sequence). The CDR3 has 15 residues. The CDR3 DNA follows: TGTGCCAGCAGACCCATAGGAGTTCTGGGCAATGAGAAGTTCTTC. This encodes CASRPIGVLGNEKFF.

A word on this clonotype: One junction end disagrees with the germline gene, perhaps due to a read error. The gene calls are TRBV24-1 and TRBJ1-5; D is ambiguous. This CDR3 comprises 16 residues. CDR1 KGHDR and CDR2 SFDVKD come from the germline V gene. The CDR3 loop is CATCDGIRSSDQPQHF. The CDR3 DNA follows: TGTGCCACCTGTGACGGGATACGGAGCTCGGATCAGCCCCAGCATTTT.

This clonotype was counted a few times. Sequence at one end of the junction differs from germline and may be a read error. The genes are TRBV29-1 and TRBJ1-5; no definite D call. The CDR3 is made up of 12 amino acids. Germline CDR1 is SQVTM and CDR2 is ANQGSEA. The CDR3 loop is CSVGGVGQPQHF. The DNA for the CDR3 is TGTAGTGTTGGCGGGGTGGGGCAGCCCCAGCATTTT. The variable domain in full, completed from reference TRBV29-1 and TRBJ1-5, reads SAVISQKPSRDICQRGTSLTIQCQVDSQVTMMFWYRQQPGQSLTLIATANQGSEATYESGFVIDKFPISRPNLTFSTLTVSNMSPEDSSIYLCSVGGVGQPQHFGDGTRLSIL.

For this clonotype: The germline gene is not matched at one end of the junction; a read error may be the cause. This chain joins TRBV10-3 and TRBJ2-7; 10 positions agree with TRBD1. The CDR3 is 17 residues long. CDR1 and CDR2 (germline): ENHRY, SYGVKD. DNA for the CDR3: TGTGCCATAAGTGGGGGACAGGGGACCCCAAAAGACTACGAGCAGTACTTC. It yields the protein CAISGGQGTPKDYEQYF.

The CDR3 DNA reads as TGCAGCGTTACCGGGACTAGCGGGAGAAGGGATACGCAGTATTTT. Its protein is CSVTGTSGRRDTQYF. The chain has TRBV29-1 and TRBJ2-3; 14 nucleotides match TRBD2. The germline V gene has CDR1 SQVTM and CDR2 ANQGSEA. Losses at the gene ends were 5 bases for V and 6 bases for J; bases not matched to a gene: 7. The CDR3 sequence is 15 residues long.

A note on this clonotype: Just one base apart from a much larger clone, this may be a read error. The V and J genes are TRBV7-3 and TRBJ2-7; 9 bases align to TRBD1. This CDR3 has 15 residues. Germline CDR1 SGHTA, CDR2 FQGTGA. After removal of 5 bases from V and 2 bases from J, the junction contained 7 bases not matched to a gene. The CDR3 is CASSPQTGGPYEQYF. The CDR3 region has the DNA TGTGCCAGCAGCCCGCAGACAGGGGGGCCCTACGAGCAGTACTTC.

This clonotype has only one observation. The V gene is TRBV6-6, the J gene TRBJ2-1; TRBD2 aligns across 10 bases. Germline trimming cut 10 bases from V and 9 bases from J; bases unmatched to any gene: 18. The CDR3 has 16 residues. The germline gives CDR1 MNHNY, CDR2 SVGAGI (reference sequence). CDR3 protein: CATLRAGGPVHIEQFF. In DNA, the CDR3 is TGTGCCACCCTCAGAGCGGGAGGGCCCGTCCACATTGAGCAGTTCTTC.

Turning to this clonotype: At one end, the junction sequence differs from germline, possibly due to a read error. The chain joins TRBV12-3 or TRBV12-4 to TRBJ2-1; D unresolved. The CDR3 loop spans 12 amino acids. The CDR3 region is CASSLDNNEHSF. The CDR3 DNA reads as TGTGCCAGCAGTTTAGATAACAATGAGCACTCCTTC.

Turning to this clonotype: It is unclear where the CDR3 begins or ends on the DNA, so no DNA is shown, and the CDR3 is as TCRdb lists it. The genes are TRBV5-5 and TRBJ1-5; whether TRBD1, the table's D call, matches the DNA was not checked. The CDR3 comprises 16 residues, both ends counted. Germline-derived CDR1 and CDR2 are SGHKS and YYEKEE (reference sequence). CDR3 residues: CAISLVAQGSNQPQHF.

As concerns this clonotype: At one of its ends the junction is not consistent with the germline gene, which may arise from a read error. The chain couples TRBV28 to TRBJ1-2, with D tentatively TRBD1 (5 bases). Per germline, CDR1 MDHEN and CDR2 SYDVKM. This CDR3 is built from 16 residues. This CDR3 reads CDSSFPGQGINYGYTF. The CDR3 DNA is TGTGACAGCAGTTTCCCAGGGCAGGGAATTAACTATGGTTACACCTTC.

The CDR3 coding sequence is TGTGCCTCCCACATGGGGGGGAACGTGAAGTACTTC. Protein: CASHMGGNVKYF. This chain joins TRBV30 and TRBJ2-7, with TRBD2 matching over 7 bases. Trimming at V came to 7 bases and at J to 11 bases, leaving 14 bases not matched to a gene. The CDR3 sequence is 12 residues long. Germline CDR1 reads GTSNPN; CDR2 reads SVGIG (reference sequence). Combining the CDR3 with reference TRBV30 and TRBJ2-7 gives the whole variable domain SQTIHQWPATLVQPVGSPLSLECTVEGTSNPNLYWYRQAAGRGLQLLFYSVGIGQISSEVPQNLSASRPQDRQFILSSKKLLLSDSGFYLCASHMGGNVKYFGPGTRLTVT.

Concerning this clonotype itself: No conserved phenylalanine or tryptophan is present at the end of the CDR3, so a read error is the likely explanation. This chain links TRBV29-1 with TRBJ2-5; 9 nucleotides match TRBD2. The length of the CDR3 is 15 residues. Germline V CDR1 and CDR2: SQVTM, ANQGSEA. CDR3 bases: TGCAGTGTTGGTGGGATTAGCGGGAGTAGGGAGACCCAGTACCTC. Protein product: CSVGGISGSRETQYL.

Points on this clonotype: One end of the junction fails to match germline, which may point to a read error. V gene TRBV4-3 combines with J gene TRBJ1-2; D remains unclear. Germline CDR1 reads LGHNA; CDR2 reads YSLEER. CDR3 length: 14 residues. For the CDR3, the DNA is TGTGCCAGCAGGCCCTTAGAAGGGAACTATGACTACACCTTC. It translates to CASRPLEGNYDYTF.

This clonotype was counted between two and nine times. The junction shows a germline mismatch at one end, possibly a read error. This chain uses TRBV5-5 with TRBJ2-7; 10 bases agree with TRBD1. Germline V lookup: CDR1 SGHKS, CDR2 YYEKEE (reference sequence). CDR3 size: 15 residues. CDR3 DNA sequence: TGTGCCAGCAGCTTGTCCGGGACAGGGGACAACGAGCAGTGCTTC. Protein: CASSLSGTGDNEQCF.

On this clonotype: Relative to the germline gene, one junction end is altered; a read error may explain this. V gene TRBV6-2 or TRBV6-3 combines with J gene TRBJ2-5, with 8 bases matching TRBD2. This CDR3 spans 15 amino acids. CDR1 and CDR2 from the germline V gene are MNHEY and SVGEGT. For the CDR3, the DNA is TGCGCCAGCAGTCCCAACCGGGGGGGCCAAGAGACCCAGTACTTC. Translating gives CASSPNRGGQETQYF.

This clonotype was picked up one time. The V call is TRBV29-1, the J call TRBJ2-5; D gene uncertain. The V and J ends lost 4 bases and 5 bases respectively, with 11 bases between them. The CDR3 has 12 residues. Looked up from germline, CDR1 is SQVTM and CDR2 is ANQGSEA. The CDR3 DNA reads TGCAGCGTTGGGGTTTCCTATGAGACCCAGTACTTC. Amino acids: CSVGVSYETQYF.

Regarding this clonotype: The CDR3 end shows no conserved phenylalanine or tryptophan, and so a read error is likely. The limits of the CDR3 on the DNA are not certain, so only TCRdb's listed CDR3 is given. The rearrangement links TRBV29-1 to TRBJ1-1. The germline gives CDR1 SQVTM, CDR2 ANQGSEA. The CDR3 adds up to 15 amino acids, both ends counted. The CDR3 is CSWAPGWAMNTETFL.

On this clonotype: Its ends do not fully match the called genes, so a read error is possible. The V and J genes are TRBV6-2 or TRBV6-3 and TRBJ2-7, with TRBD2 as a possible D gene (5 bases). Germline V gene lookup returns CDR1 MNHEY and CDR2 SVGEGT. CDR3 length: 15 amino acids. The CDR3 coding sequence is TGTGCCAGCAGTCACTCAGATGGACTCCCCTACGAACAGTACTTC. Its protein is CASSHSDGLPYEQYF.

As for this clonotype: This is likely a read error, given that the CDR3 carries no conserved phenylalanine or tryptophan at its end. The DNA is left out, because the CDR3 cannot be placed on it with certainty; the CDR3 is given as TCRdb lists it. The rearrangement joins TRBV11-2 to TRBJ1-4; TRBD1, as called in the table, went unchecked against the DNA. CDR1 SGHAT and CDR2 FQNNGV come from the germline V gene. The CDR3 spans 14 residues, counting both ends. CDR3 amino acids: CASCLGQGAEKLSL.

The chain joins TRBV6-5 to TRBJ1-3; D gene unclear. CDR1 is MNHEY and CDR2 is SVGAGI in the germline V gene. Trimming stripped 9 bases from V and 2 bases from J, with 26 bases between. CDR3 size: 18 residues. CDR3 nucleotide sequence: TGTGCCAGTAGTCACGGTCCGAGGAAAGGGATCCCTGGAAACACCATATATTTT. The encoded protein is CASSHGPRKGIPGNTIYF.

The DNA for the CDR3 is TGCGCCAGCAGCGACAGGTTCCCGAACCCCAGGGAGCTGTTTTTT. It codes for CASSDRFPNPRELFF. The rearrangement joins TRBV5-1 to TRBJ2-2, with D possibly being TRBD1 (6 bases). The germline V gene encodes CDR1 SGHRS and CDR2 YFSETQ. V lost 4 bases and J lost 9, with 19 bases in between. This CDR3 spans 15 amino acids.

In regard to this clonotype: Its ends do not fully match the called genes, so a read error is possible. This chain joins TRBV29-1 and TRBJ2-3, with a weak D call TRBD2 (6 bases). There are 14 residues in the CDR3. The germline CDR1 and CDR2 sequences are SQVTM and ANQGSEA. CDR3 residues: CRVDPSEGTDTQYF. CDR3 DNA: TGCAGGGTGGATCCTAGCGAAGGCACAGATACGCAATATTTT.

On this clonotype itself: Because it lacks the conserved phenylalanine or tryptophan at the end, this CDR3 is likely a read error. This chain uses TRBV5-4 with TRBJ2-1; D is uncertain. The CDR3 extends over 13 amino acids. Germline V CDR1 and CDR2: SGHNT, YYREEE (reference sequence). CDR3 residues: CASSLRHPNGQFL. DNA of the CDR3: TGTGCCAGCAGCTTAAGACACCCCAATGGGCAGTTCTTA.

Comments on this clonotype: Relative to the germline gene, one junction end is altered; a read error may explain this. This rearrangement joins TRBV6-5 to TRBJ2-5; TRBD2 might be the D (6 bases). The CDR3 contains 15 residues. The V gene's germline CDR1 is MNHEY and CDR2 SVGAGI. The CDR3 region is CASSYIGGDSETQYF. CDR3 nucleotides: TGTGCCAGCAGTTACATTGGAGGGGATAGTGAGACCCAGTATTTC.

This chain joins TRBV6-1 and TRBJ2-1; TRBD2 might be the D (7 bases). Germline V CDR1 and CDR2: MNHNS, SASEGT. The CDR3 is 16 residues long. This CDR3 reads CVNTLNWGGPGDEQFF. The CDR3 region has the DNA TGTGTCAACACACTCAATTGGGGGGGGCCCGGGGATGAGCAGTTCTTC.

As concerns this clonotype: The junction does not match germline at one end; this may be a read error. The rearrangement links TRBV29-1 to TRBJ2-5; weak D call: TRBD2 (5 bases). Per germline, CDR1 SQVTM and CDR2 ANQGSEA. The CDR3 has 13 amino acids. CDR3 sequence reads: CSVQVPQQETQYF. CDR3 bases: TGTAGCGTTCAAGTCCCCCAACAAGAGACCCAGTACTTC. The full variable domain, with the rest looked up from reference TRBV29-1 and TRBJ2-5, is SAVISQKPSRDICQRGTSLTIQCQVDSQVTMMFWYRQQPGQSLTLIATANQGSEATYESGFVIDKFPISRPNLTFSTLTVSNMSPEDSSIYLCSVQVPQQETQYFGPGTRLLVL.

In the case of this clonotype: One junction end disagrees with the germline gene, perhaps due to a read error. The chain joins TRBV4-1 to TRBJ2-1; the D gene could be TRBD1 or TRBD2 (5 bases each). Per the germline V gene, CDR1 is MGHRA and CDR2 is YSYEKL. The CDR3 consists of 17 residues. Here the CDR3 reads CAGSQELGVPPYNEQFF. DNA for the CDR3: TGCGCCGGCAGCCAGGAACTGGGGGTCCCTCCCTACAATGAGCAGTTCTTC.

The V gene is TRBV4-3, the J gene TRBJ2-7, with TRBD2 as a possible D gene (6 bases). The germline V gene encodes CDR1 LGHNA and CDR2 YSLEER. Trimming left V 1 base short and J 4 bases short, with 20 bases between. The CDR3 has 17 residues. Here the CDR3 DNA reads TGCGCCAGCAGCCAAGGAGCACCCGGGACTGGGTGGTACGAGCAGTACTTC. It is translated as CASSQGAPGTGWYEQYF.